This TCR beta chain was obtained from a study of shared clonotypes between healthy human individuals. Study information: Each donor's CD8 memory used one plate, CD8 naive two, each CD4 subset three. Notes on the study in general: Among the subsets, naive ones generally showed larger estimated richness than memory ones. For naive CD4 cells, approximately 4.8% of clonotypes were shared across a few donors.

This clone appeared once. The antigen is not known. Distinct nucleotide sequences in the sample also encode this CDR3. The protocol was immunoSEQ multiplex PCR, while the TCRdb copy is restricted to in-frame clones and leaves out a portion. The profile shows roughly 2,000,000 clones, over 85% of them singletons. Naive CD8 cells were CD45RO-negative, positively selected for CCR7, excluding terminally differentiated effector memory CD45RA+ cells. CDR3 length equals 13 residues. Germline V gene sequence: CDR1 SQVTM, CDR2 ANQGSEA. The V gene end was trimmed by 6 bases and the J gene end by 1 base; junction bases not matched to a gene: 2.

The sequencing sample was made of naive CD8+ T cells from PBMCs. The sequence derives from a man aged 18-30 years in good health. Some clones in this sample may be carry-over from other donors' samples. V and J are TRBV29-1 and TRBJ2-2, with 7 bases matching TRBD1. DNA for the CDR3: TGCAGCGTGCGACAGGGGAACACCGGGGAGCTGTTTTTT. This encodes CSVRQGNTGELFF.